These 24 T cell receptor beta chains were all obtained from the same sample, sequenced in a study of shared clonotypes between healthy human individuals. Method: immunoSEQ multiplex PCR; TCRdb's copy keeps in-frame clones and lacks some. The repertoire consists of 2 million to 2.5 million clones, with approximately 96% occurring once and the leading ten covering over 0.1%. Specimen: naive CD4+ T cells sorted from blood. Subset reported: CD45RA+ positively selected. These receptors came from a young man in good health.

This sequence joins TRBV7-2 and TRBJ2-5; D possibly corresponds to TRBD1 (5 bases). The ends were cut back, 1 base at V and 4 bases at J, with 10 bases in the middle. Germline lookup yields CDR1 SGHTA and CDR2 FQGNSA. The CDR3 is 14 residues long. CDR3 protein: CASSLVAGPETQYF. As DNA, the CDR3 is TGTGCCAGCAGCTTAGTCGCAGGGCCAGAGACCCAGTACTTC.

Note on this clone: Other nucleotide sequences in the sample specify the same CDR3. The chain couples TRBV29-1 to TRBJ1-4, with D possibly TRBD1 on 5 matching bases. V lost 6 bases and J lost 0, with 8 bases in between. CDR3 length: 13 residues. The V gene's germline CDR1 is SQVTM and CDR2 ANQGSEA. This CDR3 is CSVGRATNEKLFF. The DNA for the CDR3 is TGCAGCGTGGGCAGGGCAACTAATGAAAAACTGTTTTTT. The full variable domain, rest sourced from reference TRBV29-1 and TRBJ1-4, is SAVISQKPSRDICQRGTSLTIQCQVDSQVTMMFWYRQQPGQSLTLIATANQGSEATYESGFVIDKFPISRPNLTFSTLTVSNMSPEDSSIYLCSVGRATNEKLFFGSGTQLSVL.

The CDR3 DNA sequence: TGCGCCAGCAGCCCTCTGAGGCAGGGGGGAGATACGCAGTATTTT. Its translation is CASSPLRQGGDTQYF. J is TRBJ2-3 and V is TRBV4-3; tentatively, D is TRBD1 (7 bases). CDR1 and CDR2 (germline): LGHNA, YSLEER. The CDR3 has 15 residues. With 4 bases removed from V and 5 bases from J, the gap between germline ends came to 16 bases.

The CDR3 here is CASSTDYNEQFF. The CDR3, as DNA: TGTGCCAGCAGTACGGACTACAATGAGCAGTTCTTC. The chain employs TRBV2 and TRBJ2-1, with D unresolved. V shed 5 bases and J shed 3 bases, with 5 bases lying between them. CDR3 length equals 12 residues. Germline-derived CDR1 and CDR2 are SNHLY and FYNNEI.

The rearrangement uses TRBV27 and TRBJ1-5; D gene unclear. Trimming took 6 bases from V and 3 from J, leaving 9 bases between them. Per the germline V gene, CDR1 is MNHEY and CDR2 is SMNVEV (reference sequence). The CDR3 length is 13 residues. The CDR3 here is CASSPVYNQPQHF. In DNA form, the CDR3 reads TGTGCCAGCAGCCCCGTGTACAATCAGCCCCAGCATTTT.

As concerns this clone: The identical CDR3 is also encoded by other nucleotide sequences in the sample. CDR3 sequence: CASRTASTDTQYF. Written as DNA, the CDR3 is TGCGCCAGCAGGACAGCTAGCACAGATACGCAGTATTTT. This rearrangement joins TRBV5-1 to TRBJ2-3, with D possibly matching TRBD1 (5 bases). V gave up 5 bases and J gave up 0 bases, with 7 bases separating them. The CDR3 is 13 residues long. The germline CDR1 and CDR2 sequences are SGHRS and YFSETQ. Full variable domain (outside the CDR3, taken from reference TRBV5-1 and TRBJ2-3): KAGVTQTPRYLIKTRGQQVTLSCSPISGHRSVSWYQQTPGQGLQFLFEYFSETQRNKGNFPGRFSGRQFSNSRSEMNVSTLELGDSALYLCASRTASTDTQYFGPGTRLTVL.

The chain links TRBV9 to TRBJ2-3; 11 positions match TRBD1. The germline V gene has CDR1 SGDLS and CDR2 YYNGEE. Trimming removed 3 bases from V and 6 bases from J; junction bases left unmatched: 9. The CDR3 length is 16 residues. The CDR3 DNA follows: TGTGCCAGCAGCGGCCCCGGGACAGGGGGGTTGGATACGCAGTATTTT. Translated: CASSGPGTGGLDTQYF.

This chain's CDR3 is CASSLEGRLTYEQYF. The DNA for the CDR3 is TGCGCCAGCAGCTTGGAGGGTCGCCTTACCTACGAGCAGTACTTC. V gene TRBV5-1 combines with J gene TRBJ2-7; D ambiguous. This CDR3 region has 15 residues. Germline V gene lookup returns CDR1 SGHRS and CDR2 YFSETQ. Deletions cut 0 bases from V and 2 bases from J, with 12 bases between.

The CDR3 bases are TGTGCCAGCAGTATCCGGACAGGGTTCTATGGCTACACCTTC. Encoded protein: CASSIRTGFYGYTF. The genes are TRBV27 and TRBJ1-2, with 8 bases that match TRBD1. V shed 5 bases, J shed 4 bases, and the junction held 6 bases outside the gene matches. The CDR3 is 14 residues long. CDR1 is MNHEY, CDR2 SMNVEV, per germline (reference sequence).

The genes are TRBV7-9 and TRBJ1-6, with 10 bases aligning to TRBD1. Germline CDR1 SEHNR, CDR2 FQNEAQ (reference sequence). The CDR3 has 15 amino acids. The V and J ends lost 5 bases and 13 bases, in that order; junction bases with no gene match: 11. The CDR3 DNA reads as TGTGCCAGCAGCACAGAAGGGACAGGGGAGTTCCCCCTCCACTTT. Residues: CASSTEGTGEFPLHF.

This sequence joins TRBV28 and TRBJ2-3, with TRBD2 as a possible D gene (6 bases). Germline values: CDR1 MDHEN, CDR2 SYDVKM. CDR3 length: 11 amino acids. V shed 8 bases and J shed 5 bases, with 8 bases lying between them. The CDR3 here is CASRTKDTQYF. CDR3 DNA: TGTGCCAGCCGGACTAAAGATACGCAGTATTTT.

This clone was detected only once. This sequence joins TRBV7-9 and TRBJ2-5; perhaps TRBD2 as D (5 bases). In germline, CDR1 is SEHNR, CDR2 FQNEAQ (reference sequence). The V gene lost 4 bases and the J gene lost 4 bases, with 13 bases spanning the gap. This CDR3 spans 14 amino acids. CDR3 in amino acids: CASSSTRSRETQYF. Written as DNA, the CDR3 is TGTGCCAGCAGCTCAACTAGGTCCAGAGAGACCCAGTACTTC.

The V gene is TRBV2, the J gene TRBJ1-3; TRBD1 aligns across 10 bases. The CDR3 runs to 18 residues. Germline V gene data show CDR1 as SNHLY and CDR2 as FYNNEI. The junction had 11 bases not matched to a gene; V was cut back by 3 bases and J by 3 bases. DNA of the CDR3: TGTGCCAGCAGTGAGTGGCGGATGGGACAGGGGTATGGAAACACCATATATTTT. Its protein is CASSEWRMGQGYGNTIYF.

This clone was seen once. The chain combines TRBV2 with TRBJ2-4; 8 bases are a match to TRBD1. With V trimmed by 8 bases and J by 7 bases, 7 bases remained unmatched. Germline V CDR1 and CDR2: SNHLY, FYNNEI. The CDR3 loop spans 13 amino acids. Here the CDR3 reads CASGQGPENIQYF. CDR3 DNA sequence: TGTGCCAGCGGACAGGGACCGGAGAACATTCAGTACTTC. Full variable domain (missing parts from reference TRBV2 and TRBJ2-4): EPEVTQTPSHQVTQMGQEVILRCVPISNHLYFYWYRQILGQKVEFLVSFYNNEISEKSEIFDDQFSVERPDGSNFTLKIRSTKLEDSAMYFCASGQGPENIQYFGAGTRLSVL.

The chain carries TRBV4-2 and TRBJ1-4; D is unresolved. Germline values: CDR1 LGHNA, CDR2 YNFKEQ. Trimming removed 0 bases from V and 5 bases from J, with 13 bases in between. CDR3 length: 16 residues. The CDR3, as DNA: TGTGCCAGCAGCCAAGATGGAACCATCCAGAATGAAAAACTGTTTTTT. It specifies CASSQDGTIQNEKLFF.

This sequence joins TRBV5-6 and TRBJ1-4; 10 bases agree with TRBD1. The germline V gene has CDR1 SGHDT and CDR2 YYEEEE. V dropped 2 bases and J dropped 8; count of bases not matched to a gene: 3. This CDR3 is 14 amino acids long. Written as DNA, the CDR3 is TGTGCCAGCAGCTTCGGGACAGGGGACGAAAAACTGTTTTTT. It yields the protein CASSFGTGDEKLFF.

This CDR3 reads CASSLQTGELFF. In DNA, the CDR3 is TGTGCCAGCAGCTTGCAGACCGGGGAGCTGTTTTTT. The chain employs TRBV5-4 and TRBJ2-2; no definite D call. Trimming took 1 base from V and 5 from J, leaving 3 bases between them. CDR3 size: 12 residues. From germline, CDR1 is SGHNT and CDR2 YYREEE (reference sequence).

Here the CDR3 reads CASSEPWQGGEQYF. CDR3 bases: TGTGCCAGCAGTGAACCGTGGCAAGGGGGCGAGCAGTACTTC. The V and J genes are TRBV6-1 and TRBJ2-7, with D perhaps matching TRBD1 (6 bases). CDR3 size: 14 residues. The ends were cut back, 2 bases at V and 6 bases at J, with 14 bases in the middle. CDR1 and CDR2 (germline): MNHNS, SASEGT.

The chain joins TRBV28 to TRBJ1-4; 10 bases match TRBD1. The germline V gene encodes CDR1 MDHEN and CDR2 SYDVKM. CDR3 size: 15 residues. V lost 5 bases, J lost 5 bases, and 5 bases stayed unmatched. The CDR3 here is CASSRTGGRNEKLFF. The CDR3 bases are TGTGCCAGCAGTCGGACAGGGGGGCGGAATGAAAAACTGTTTTTT. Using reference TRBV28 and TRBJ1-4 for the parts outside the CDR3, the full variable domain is DVKVTQSSRYLVKRTGEKVFLECVQDMDHENMFWYRQDPGLGLRLIYFSYDVKMKEKGDIPEGYSVSREKKERFSLILESASTNQTSMYLCASSRTGGRNEKLFFGSGTQLSVL.

The CDR3 sequence is CASTLGASNYGYTF. The DNA for the CDR3 is TGTGCCAGCACCCTCGGGGCCTCTAACTATGGCTACACCTTC. This sequence joins TRBV5-4 and TRBJ1-2; D may be TRBD1 (5 bases). The CDR3 has 14 residues. V lost 6 bases to trimming and J lost 0 bases, with 12 bases between them. Germline V gene lookup returns CDR1 SGHNT and CDR2 YYREEE (reference sequence). Drawing the rest from reference TRBV5-4 and TRBJ1-2, the complete variable domain is ETGVTQSPTHLIKTRGQQVTLRCSSQSGHNTVSWYQQALGQGPQFIFQYYREEENGRGNFPPRFSGLQFPNYSSELNVNALELDDSALYLCASTLGASNYGYTFGSGTRLTVV.

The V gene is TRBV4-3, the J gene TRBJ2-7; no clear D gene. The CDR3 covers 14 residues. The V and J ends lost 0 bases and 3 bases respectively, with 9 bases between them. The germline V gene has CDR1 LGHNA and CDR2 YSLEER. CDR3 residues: CASSQDWNRYEQYF. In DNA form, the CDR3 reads TGCGCCAGCAGCCAAGATTGGAACCGCTACGAGCAGTACTTC.

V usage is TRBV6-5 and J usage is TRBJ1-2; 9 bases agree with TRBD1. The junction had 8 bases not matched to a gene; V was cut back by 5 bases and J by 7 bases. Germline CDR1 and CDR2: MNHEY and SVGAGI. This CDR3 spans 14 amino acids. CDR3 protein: CASSLRTGAGGYTF. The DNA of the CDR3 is TGTGCCAGCAGTCTCCGGACAGGGGCGGGTGGCTACACCTTC.

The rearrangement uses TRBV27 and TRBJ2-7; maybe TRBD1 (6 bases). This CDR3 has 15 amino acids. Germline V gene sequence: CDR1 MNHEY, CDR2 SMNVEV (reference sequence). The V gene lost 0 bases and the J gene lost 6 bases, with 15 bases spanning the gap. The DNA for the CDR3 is TGTGCCAGCAGTTTATCGTTGGCAGGGGTGAGCGAGCAGTACTTC. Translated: CASSLSLAGVSEQYF.

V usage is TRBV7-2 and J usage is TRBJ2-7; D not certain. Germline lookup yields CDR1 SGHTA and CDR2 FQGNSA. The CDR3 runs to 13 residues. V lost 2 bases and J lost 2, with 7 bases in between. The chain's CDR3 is CASSLRVAYEQYF. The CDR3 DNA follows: TGTGCCAGCAGCTTAAGGGTAGCCTACGAGCAGTACTTC.